This passage covers 21 T cell receptor beta chains from one sample sequenced in a study of siplizumab effects on memory and regulatory T cells. Libraries were prepared by immunoSEQ multiplex PCR; TCRdb keeps only in-frame clonotypes and omits some of them. The sample has approximately 52,000 clones; nearly 98% are singletons. Source material: naive CD4+ T cells sorted from blood. The source of these receptors is a human donor in good health.

The chain uses TRBV14 and TRBJ1-2, with TRBD1 as a possible D gene (6 bases). In germline, CDR1 is SGHDN, CDR2 FVKESK. The CDR3 has 13 amino acids. Trimming took off 4 bases at V and 8 bases at J, with 14 bases between the two ends. This CDR3 reads CASSRGQWNGYTF. The CDR3 DNA is TGTGCCAGCAGCCGCGGACAGTGGAACGGCTACACCTTC.

This clone was seen a handful of times. The CDR3 region has the DNA TGTGCCAGCAGTTATCAGCCCCAGCATTTT. This sequence encodes CASSYQPQHF. This chain uses TRBV6-1 with TRBJ1-5; D gene uncertain. The length of the CDR3 is 10 residues. Germline CDR1 and CDR2: MNHNS and SASEGT. Trimming took off 5 bases at V and 5 bases at J, with 1 base between the two ends.

The chain couples TRBV19 to TRBJ1-5, with a weak D call TRBD1 (6 bases). V shed 0 bases and J shed 1 base, with 19 bases lying between them. CDR3 length: 19 amino acids. Per germline, CDR1 LNHDA and CDR2 SQIVND (reference sequence). CDR3 in amino acids: CASSIEARRGRLSNQPQHF. The CDR3 coding sequence is TGTGCCAGTAGTATAGAGGCCCGGAGGGGGAGATTAAGCAATCAGCCCCAGCATTTT.

The CDR3 is CASSHTGATYEQYF. DNA for the CDR3: TGTGCCAGTAGTCACACGGGAGCGACCTACGAGCAGTACTTC. The chain recombines TRBV19 with TRBJ2-5; tentative D call: TRBD2 (6 bases). The DNA end favors TRBJ2-7, so the J call may be wrong. CDR3 length: 14 amino acids. Per germline, CDR1 LNHDA and CDR2 SQIVND (reference sequence).

This rearrangement joins TRBV6-6 to TRBJ2-1; 10 nucleotides align to TRBD2. Germline values: CDR1 MNHNY, CDR2 SVGAGI (reference sequence). The CDR3 totals 16 residues. The V and J ends lost 2 bases and 8 bases, in that order; junction bases with no gene match: 9. This CDR3 reads CASSYASGRFGDEQFF. Written as DNA, the CDR3 is TGTGCCAGCAGTTACGCTAGCGGGAGATTTGGAGATGAGCAGTTCTTC.

A single count supports this clone. V and J are TRBV18 and TRBJ1-3; weak D call: TRBD1 (6 bases). CDR1 and CDR2 (germline): KGHSH, LQKENI. The CDR3 consists of 16 residues. Trimming took off 3 bases at V and 4 bases at J, with 16 bases between the two ends. The CDR3 nucleotides are TGTGCCAGCTCACCCCGGGAGGGGGTATCCGGAAACACCATATATTTT. Translation: CASSPREGVSGNTIYF. Together with reference TRBV18 and TRBJ1-3, the CDR3 gives the full variable domain: NAGVMQNPRHLVRRRGQEARLRCSPMKGHSHVYWYRQLPEEGLKFMVYLQKENIIDESGMPKERFSAEFPKEGPSILRIQQVVRGDSAAYFCASSPREGVSGNTIYFGEGSWLTVV.

The chain employs TRBV5-1 and TRBJ2-5, with 7 bases lining up with TRBD2. From germline, CDR1 is SGHRS and CDR2 YFSETQ. This CDR3 region has 14 residues. V trimming: 4 bases; J trimming: 2 bases; junction bases outside the gene matches: 5. CDR3 residues: CASSGLGGQETQYF. In nucleotides, the CDR3 is TGCGCCAGCAGCGGGTTGGGGGGGCAAGAGACCCAGTACTTC.

This clone was detected only once. The genes are TRBV7-9 and TRBJ2-5, with no clear D. Trimming shortened V by 2 bases and J by 2 bases, and 12 bases separated the two germline ends. From germline, CDR1 is SEHNR and CDR2 FQNEAQ (reference sequence). This CDR3 has 15 amino acids. The CDR3 region has the DNA TGTGCCAGCAGCTTAAGTTCGGCAAAGCAAGAGACCCAGTACTTC. Its protein product is CASSLSSAKQETQYF. The whole variable domain, filled in from reference TRBV7-9 and TRBJ2-5, reads DTGVSQNPRHKITKRGQNVTFRCDPISEHNRLYWYRQTLGQGPEFLTYFQNEAQLEKSRLLSDRFSAERPKGSFSTLEIQRTEQGDSAMYLCASSLSSAKQETQYFGPGTRLLVL.

The V gene is TRBV7-2, the J gene TRBJ1-1; weak D call: TRBD1 (6 bases). This CDR3 comprises 15 residues. Germline V gene lookup returns CDR1 SGHTA and CDR2 FQGNSA. With 5 bases removed from V and 5 bases from J, the gap between germline ends came to 18 bases. In nucleotides, the CDR3 is TGTGCCAGCAGCCCCCGCGGCAGGGGAAAGACTGAAGCTTTCTTT. It is translated as CASSPRGRGKTEAFF.

This clone appeared once. This chain joins TRBV5-6 and TRBJ2-1; D is undetermined. The CDR3 extends over 13 amino acids. Looked up from germline, CDR1 is SGHDT and CDR2 is YYEEEE. The germline V and J ends were trimmed by 1 base and 3 bases, with 5 bases remaining between them. CDR3 in amino acids: CASSLSFYNEQFF. The DNA for the CDR3 is TGTGCCAGCAGCTTGAGCTTCTACAATGAGCAGTTCTTC.

This clone was seen just once. In DNA, the CDR3 is TGTGCCAGCAGTGAATTGGGCACAAACGAGCAGTACTTC. This translates into CASSELGTNEQYF. The chain is built from TRBV2 and TRBJ2-7; D unclear. V gave up 2 bases and J gave up 5 bases, with 10 bases separating them. CDR3 length equals 13 residues. Germline values: CDR1 SNHLY, CDR2 FYNNEI.

The chain combines TRBV25-1 with TRBJ2-7; 8 bases are a match to TRBD1. In germline, CDR1 is MGHDK, CDR2 SYGVNS. This CDR3 is built from 13 residues. V lost 6 bases and J lost 6; bases outside the gene matches: 7. The CDR3 sequence: CASRGTGSGEQYF. CDR3 nucleotides: TGTGCCAGCAGAGGGACAGGCTCCGGCGAGCAGTACTTC.

The CDR3 DNA follows: TGTGCCAGCAGTCCTGGACTAGCGGGAGGCGGAGATACGCAGTATTTT. Translating it yields CASSPGLAGGGDTQYF. This chain connects TRBV9 to TRBJ2-3, with TRBD2 identical over 14 bases. The CDR3 runs to 16 residues. The trim removed 5 bases at V and 5 bases at J, leaving 7 bases unmatched. Germline values: CDR1 SGDLS, CDR2 YYNGEE.

The rearrangement uses TRBV4-1 and TRBJ1-1; tentative D call: TRBD1 (6 bases). In germline, CDR1 is MGHRA, CDR2 YSYEKL. The CDR3 consists of 12 residues. Trimming removed 1 base from V and 6 bases from J, with 6 bases in between. CDR3 amino acids: CASSQGQAEAFF. In nucleotides, the CDR3 is TGCGCCAGCAGCCAAGGACAGGCTGAAGCTTTCTTT.

The chain uses TRBV27 and TRBJ2-7; D may be TRBD1 (6 bases). CDR3 size: 14 residues. Between the trimmed V and J ends, which lost 3 bases and 1 base, there was a span of 10 bases. Germline CDR1 MNHEY, CDR2 SMNVEV (reference sequence). The CDR3 sequence is CASSFGTNSYEQYF. CDR3 DNA: TGTGCCAGCAGTTTCGGGACAAATTCCTACGAGCAGTACTTC.

V gene TRBV5-1 combines with J gene TRBJ2-5, with D hard to call. The germline V gene encodes CDR1 SGHRS and CDR2 YFSETQ. This CDR3 is built from 14 residues. V was shortened by 3 bases and J by 2 bases, with 11 bases between the two germline ends. DNA for the CDR3: TGCGCCAGCAGCTCCCTCCGCCCGCAAGAGACCCAGTACTTC. Translation: CASSSLRPQETQYF.

The DNA for the CDR3 is TGTGCCAGCAGTGAAGCAGGGGATCAGCCCCAGCATTTT. This encodes CASSEAGDQPQHF. V usage is TRBV2 and J usage is TRBJ1-5, with TRBD1 as a possible D gene (5 bases). CDR1 and CDR2 from the germline V gene are SNHLY and FYNNEI. The ends were cut back, 0 bases at V and 5 bases at J, with 5 bases in the middle. This CDR3 has 13 amino acids.

The chain couples TRBV6-1 to TRBJ2-1; the D gene is possibly TRBD2 (5 bases). The CDR3 runs 17 residues. Germline V gives CDR1 MNHNS, CDR2 SASEGT. Trimming stripped 4 bases from V and 3 bases from J, with 19 bases between. The CDR3 reads CASSGVGGSERYNEQFF. For the CDR3, the DNA is TGTGCCAGCAGTGGTGTTGGTGGGAGTGAACGCTACAATGAGCAGTTCTTC.

The chain has TRBV18 and TRBJ2-2; no firm D call. Trimming shortened V by 4 bases and J by 0 bases, and 6 bases separated the two germline ends. CDR1 and CDR2 (germline): KGHSH, LQKENI. CDR3 length: 14 amino acids. CDR3 sequence reads: CASSRDSNTGELFF. The CDR3 DNA reads as TGTGCCAGCTCACGAGATTCGAACACCGGGGAGCTGTTTTTT. Together with reference TRBV18 and TRBJ2-2, the CDR3 gives the full variable domain: NAGVMQNPRHLVRRRGQEARLRCSPMKGHSHVYWYRQLPEEGLKFMVYLQKENIIDESGMPKERFSAEFPKEGPSILRIQQVVRGDSAAYFCASSRDSNTGELFFGEGSRLTVL.

This chain uses TRBV2 with TRBJ2-6, with TRBD1 matching 7 bases. Trimming removed 6 bases from V and 2 bases from J; junction bases left unmatched: 4. This CDR3 contains 15 residues. CDR1 SNHLY and CDR2 FYNNEI come from the germline V gene. The CDR3 sequence: CASRTTGAGANVLTF. The CDR3 nucleotides read TGTGCCAGCAGAACAACAGGGGCTGGGGCCAACGTCCTGACTTTC.

V and J are TRBV6-6 and TRBJ1-5; no clear D gene. Germline values: CDR1 MNHNY, CDR2 SVGAGI (reference sequence). V was cut by 4 bases and J by 5 bases, with 6 bases left in between. The CDR3 length is 12 residues. This CDR3 reads CASSSGDQPQHF. CDR3 coding DNA: TGTGCCAGCAGTTCTGGAGATCAGCCCCAGCATTTT.